This T cell receptor beta chain was sequenced in a study of T cell repertoires in cytomegalovirus infection. Study-level background: Indications came from public TCR beta signatures; they pointed to CMV infection and to a matching HLA type.

On this clonotype itself: Its target is unknown.

The CDR3 consists of 14 residues. Trimming removed 0 bases at V and 0 bases at J, with 4 bases between. Germline-derived CDR1 and CDR2 are SGDLS and YYNGEE. TCRdb independently ran MiXCR on the reads; one entry per CDR3 protein. The table lists 310,000 or so distinct CDR3 sequences, roughly 24% of them singletons. Study-level results: Identification of carriers of CMV plus the relevant HLA was performed using cumulative public TCR beta family frequency. Clonotypes of TCR beta that were HLA-C-restricted and CMV-specific dominated the ex vivo response.

The clonotype was recovered from a human donor in good health (CMV status not recorded). Some clones in this sample may be carry-over from other donors' samples. Sequences were obtained from PBMCs. The J gene is TRBJ2-1, the V gene TRBV9; no clear D. CDR3 sequence: CASSVVDSYNEQFF. The CDR3 region has the DNA TGTGCCAGCAGCGTAGTAGACTCCTACAATGAGCAGTTCTTC. Together with reference TRBV9 and TRBJ2-1, the CDR3 gives the full variable domain: DSGVTQTPKHLITATGQRVTLRCSPRSGDLSVYWYQQSLDQGLQFLIQYYNGEERAKGNILERFSAQQFPDLHSELNLSSLELGDSALYFCASSVVDSYNEQFFGPGTRLTVL.